The 13 T cell receptor beta chains below all came from one sample that was sequenced in a study of breast tumors, draining lymph nodes, adjacent tissues. TCRdb re-called the multiplex PCR reads through MiXCR, storing one row per CDR3 protein. Of 160,000 or so distinct CDR3 sequences listed, 30% to 40% are singletons. The lymph nodes were axillary draining lymph nodes from breast cancer patients. The sample comprised axillary lymph node tissue. The receptor set was obtained from a female donor with breast cancer. Some clones in this sample may be carry-over from other donors' samples.

The gene calls are TRBV10-3 and TRBJ1-2; D unresolved. The CDR3 contains 12 residues. Germline CDR1 ENHRY, CDR2 SYGVKD. V lost 4 bases and J lost 12, with 15 bases in between. CDR3 residues: CAISGGNYGHTF. CDR3 coding DNA: TGTGCCATCAGTGGAGGGAACTACGGCCACACCTTC.

Remarks on this clonotype: Since no conserved phenylalanine or tryptophan closes the CDR3, a read error is the likely cause. This chain links TRBV11-2 with TRBJ2-7; TRBD1 is a possible D gene (6 bases). Germline loops: CDR1 SGHAT, CDR2 FQNNGV. This CDR3 is built from 19 residues. The CDR3, as DNA: TGCGCCAGCAGCTTATCCACGGGACACTCTCTGGTGAGCTCCTACGAGCAGTACCTC. Its translation is CASSLSTGHSLVSSYEQYL.

This chain joins TRBV7-3 and TRBJ1-1; 7 nucleotides match TRBD1. The CDR3 length is 15 residues. Germline CDR1 is SGHTA and CDR2 is FQGTGA. The trim removed 4 bases at V and 0 bases at J, leaving 5 bases unmatched. The CDR3 here is CASSSQGGLNTEAFF. The CDR3 DNA is TGTGCCAGCAGCTCTCAGGGGGGGCTGAACACTGAAGCTTTCTTT.

This clonotype was counted a few times. Just one base apart from a much larger clone, this may be a read error. The chain joins TRBV20-1 to TRBJ2-5, with 11 bases lining up with TRBD2. Germline V gives CDR1 DFQATT, CDR2 SNEGSKA (reference sequence). The CDR3 contains 15 residues. The J segment lost 6 bases and the V segment lost 5 bases, leaving 11 bases of the junction unmatched. For the CDR3, the DNA is TGCAGTGCTTCATTAGCGGGGGGGATTCCTCAGACCCAGTACTTC. It codes for CSASLAGGIPQTQYF.

This clonotype was found a few times. Possible read error: a much larger clone is one base away. Here the CDR3 DNA reads TGTGCCAGCAAACACGGACTAGCGAGCTACGAGCAGTACTTC. Translating it yields CASKHGLASYEQYF. This chain links TRBV6-6 with TRBJ2-7; 9 bases map to TRBD2. J gave up 3 bases and V 7 bases, and 7 bases lay outside the gene matches. The CDR3 runs to 14 residues. Per the germline V gene, CDR1 is MNHNY and CDR2 is SVGAGI (reference sequence).

A single count supports this clonotype. Since a much larger clone is just one base distant, this may be a read error. CDR3 nucleotide sequence: TGTGCCACCAGCAGAGACCCATCACCCCTGGGCGCCGGCGTTGGACTAACCAAAAACATTCAGTACTTC. It encodes CATSRDPSPLGAGVGLTKNIQYF. The chain couples TRBV15 to TRBJ2-4, with D perhaps matching TRBD2 (6 bases). This CDR3 region has 23 residues. Trimming took off 0 bases at V and 2 bases at J, with 32 bases between the two ends. Germline assignment: CDR1 LNHNV and CDR2 YYDKDF (reference sequence).

The chain combines TRBV20-1 with TRBJ2-6; D might be TRBD2 (6 bases). Germline assignment: CDR1 DFQATT and CDR2 SNEGSKA (reference sequence). The CDR3 is 16 residues long. Deletions cut 6 bases from V and 4 bases from J, with 19 bases between. In nucleotides, the CDR3 is TGCAGTGCCAAAAGAGATAGTAGCGGAGGGGCCAACGTCCTGACTTTC. Protein sequence: CSAKRDSSGGANVLTF.

The chain uses TRBV20-1 and TRBJ2-3; 9 nucleotides align to TRBD1. Germline trimming cut 1 base from V and 10 bases from J; bases unmatched to any gene: 9. From germline, CDR1 is DFQATT and CDR2 SNEGSKA (reference sequence). The CDR3 loop spans 14 amino acids. CDR3 DNA sequence: TGCAGTGCTAGAGCGTGGGACAGGGAACGGGCGCAGTATTTT. The encoded protein is CSARAWDRERAQYF.

The chain has TRBV6-4 and TRBJ1-1; D remains ambiguous. This CDR3 has 13 residues. Germline CDR1 MRHNA, CDR2 SNTAGT. V was clipped by 0 bases and J by 11 bases, with 13 bases between them. DNA of the CDR3: TGTGCCAGCAGTGACTCGGAGCGGAGCCCTGCTTTCTTT. Its protein product is CASSDSERSPAFF.

This clonotype has a count of ten or more. The rearrangement links TRBV20-1 to TRBJ2-1; the D is unclear. Germline lookup yields CDR1 DFQATT and CDR2 SNEGSKA (reference sequence). V shed 3 bases and J shed 0 bases, with 12 bases lying between them. The CDR3 is made up of 15 amino acids. The CDR3 nucleotides are TGCAGTGCTAGTCGCGCCAGGAGCTCCTACAATGAGCAGTTCTTC. Amino acid sequence: CSASRARSSYNEQFF.

In this sample, this clonotype turned up many times. The chain uses TRBV12-3 or TRBV12-4 and TRBJ2-3; tentatively, D is TRBD1 (6 bases). The ends were cut back, 5 bases at V and 0 bases at J, with 12 bases in the middle. This CDR3 has 15 amino acids. The CDR3 bases are TGTGCCAGCAGTAACGGACAGTTTAGCACAGATACGCAGTATTTT. Translating it yields CASSNGQFSTDTQYF.

Worth noting for this clonotype: This may be a read error, as it is one base from a much larger clone. The V and J genes are TRBV3-1 and TRBJ2-3; weak D call: TRBD1 (6 bases). The germline gives CDR1 LGHDT, CDR2 YNNKEL (reference sequence). The CDR3 consists of 17 residues. The CDR3 loop reads CPSSQDPYRVKADTQYF. The CDR3 bases are TGTCCCAGCAGCCAAGATCCCTACAGGGTAAAGGCAGATACGCAGTATTTT.

V gene TRBV29-1 combines with J gene TRBJ2-5; D may correspond to TRBD1 or TRBD2 (5 bases each). The CDR3 runs 14 residues. Per germline, CDR1 SQVTM and CDR2 ANQGSEA. V lost 6 bases, J lost 4 bases, and 18 bases lay in between. CDR3 coding DNA: TGCAGCGTCCCCCCCGGGGCAGCTGGAGAGACCCAGTACTTC. As protein: CSVPPGAAGETQYF. Full variable domain (outside the CDR3, taken from reference TRBV29-1 and TRBJ2-5): SAVISQKPSRDICQRGTSLTIQCQVDSQVTMMFWYRQQPGQSLTLIATANQGSEATYESGFVIDKFPISRPNLTFSTLTVSNMSPEDSSIYLCSVPPGAAGETQYFGPGTRLLVL.